This is a list of T cell receptor beta chains from one sample in a study of shared clonotypes between healthy human individuals. Here immunoSEQ multiplex PCR was the method, and the copy in TCRdb shows in-frame clones only, minus some. The sample has 1.5 million to 1.9 million clones; 95% to 99% are singletons. Sequenced: naive CD4+ T cells sorted from blood. The receptor set was obtained from a man aged 25-45 years in good health. The CDR3 runs from the conserved cysteine through the conserved F or W. The D gene is left open where the match is weak. The size of a clone is reported for some rows only, either as once, few or many, or as a class for expanded clones.

d_call cdr3_length clone_size j_call v_call cdr3_aa cdr3_nt
TRBD2 16 . TRBJ2-3 TRBV5-4 CASSLVLAGFGDTQYF TGTGCCAGCAGCTTGGTTCTAGCGGGGTTTGGAGATACGCAGTATTTT
TRBD1 17 . TRBJ1-2 TRBV5-1 CASSFITGGTGGYGYTF TGCGCCAGCAGCTTTATTACAGGCGGGACAGGGGGTTATGGCTACACCTTC
. 13 . TRBJ1-5 TRBV7-8 CASSLVPYQPQHF TGTGCCAGCAGCTTAGTCCCCTACCAGCCCCAGCATTTT
TRBD1 14 . TRBJ2-1 TRBV27 CASSGQGSYNEQFF TGTGCCAGCAGCGGACAGGGCTCCTACAATGAGCAGTTCTTC
TRBD2 17 . TRBJ2-5 TRBV18 CASSPLAGGPGEETQYF TGTGCCAGCTCACCACTAGCGGGAGGGCCTGGGGAAGAGACCCAGTACTTC
. 17 . TRBJ2-3 TRBV11-2 CASSLTLGGTSTDTQYF TGTGCCAGCAGCTTGACATTGGGCGGGACTAGCACAGATACGCAGTATTTT
. 13 few TRBJ1-2 TRBV5-5 CASSYYPSYGYTF TGTGCCAGCAGCTACTACCCAAGCTATGGCTACACCTTC
. 14 once TRBJ1-4 TRBV28 CASSQRGFNEKLFF TGTGCCAGCAGTCAACGGGGGTTTAATGAAAAACTGTTTTTT
. 15 . TRBJ2-7 TRBV11-2 CASSFRRLPPYEQYF TGTGCCAGCAGCTTCCGCAGGCTCCCCCCCTACGAGCAGTACTTC
TRBD1 15 . TRBJ2-1 TRBV5-4 CASKGQGSSYNEQFF TGTGCCAGCAAAGGACAGGGTAGCTCCTACAATGAGCAGTTCTTC
TRBD1 16 . TRBJ1-5 TRBV7-9 CASSADRGLGNQPQHF TGTGCCAGCAGCGCCGACAGGGGGCTTGGCAATCAGCCCCAGCATTTT
. 13 . TRBJ2-3 TRBV19 CASSIGRQGLEYF TGTGCCAGTAGTATTGGAAGGCAGGGCCTTGAGTATTTT
. 15 . TRBJ2-2 TRBV7-8 CASSLGSANTGELFF TGTGCCAGCAGCTTGGGTTCTGCGAACACCGGGGAGCTGTTTTTT
TRBD1 14 . TRBJ2-5 TRBV29-1 CSVSPRQGDKTQYF TGCAGCGTTTCCCCACGACAGGGCGACAAGACCCAGTACTTC
. 17 . TRBJ1-1 TRBV5-1 CASSPRWGGEGVTEAFF TGCGCCAGCAGCCCCCGGTGGGGGGGCGAGGGAGTTACTGAAGCTTTCTTT
. 14 . TRBJ2-5 TRBV5-4 CASGFKGGPETQYF TGTGCCAGCGGGTTTAAAGGGGGACCAGAGACCCAGTACTTC
TRBD2 20 . TRBJ2-3 TRBV28 CACTHSPGLAFGQGTDTQYF TGTGCCTGCACCCATTCGCCGGGACTAGCGTTCGGACAGGGCACAGATACGCAGTATTTT
. 15 . TRBJ2-3 TRBV10-1 CASSIGTPTADTQYF TGCGCCAGCAGTATCGGGACTCCGACCGCAGATACGCAGTATTTT
TRBD2 16 once TRBJ2-7 TRBV15 CATSRGTSGRTHEQYF TGTGCCACCAGCAGAGGGACTAGCGGGAGGACCCACGAGCAGTACTTC
. 16 . TRBJ2-7 TRBV11-2 CASSQGPAASLDEQYF TGTGCCAGCAGTCAGGGCCCAGCGGCCTCCCTAGACGAGCAGTACTTC
. 16 . TRBJ1-4 TRBV28 CASRLGRIAPNEKLFF TGTGCCAGCAGATTGGGACGTATCGCACCTAATGAAAAACTGTTTTTT
TRBD2 17 . TRBJ2-1 TRBV9 CASSVGTGLAGYNEQFF TGTGCCAGCAGCGTAGGAACGGGACTAGCGGGATACAATGAGCAGTTCTTC
. 13 . TRBJ1-2 TRBV30 CASPQGYRYGYTF TGTGCCTCCCCCCAGGGATACCGCTATGGCTACACCTTC
TRBD2 18 . TRBJ2-1 TRBV7-8 CASSLLVRGGSFYNEQFF TGTGCCAGCAGCTTATTGGTTCGGGGCGGGAGCTTCTACAATGAGCAGTTCTTC
. 14 once TRBJ2-7 TRBV5-6 CASRLGPLNYEQYF TGTGCCAGCAGACTGGGACCGCTAAACTACGAGCAGTACTTC
. 15 once TRBJ1-5 TRBV27 CASSKETGGRQPQHF TGTGCCAGCAGCAAAGAAACAGGAGGGCGTCAGCCCCAGCATTTT
. 15 . TRBJ2-7 TRBV11-2 CASSLEIVDGYEQYF TGTGCCAGCAGCTTAGAGATTGTGGATGGGTACGAGCAGTACTTC
. 14 . TRBJ1-2 TRBV19 CASSTRATNYGYTF TGTGCCAGTAGTACCAGGGCCACTAACTATGGCTACACCTTC
. 12 . TRBJ2-5 TRBV29-1 CSVLQRLETQYF TGCAGCGTATTGCAGCGATTGGAGACCCAGTACTTC
TRBD1 16 once TRBJ2-2 TRBV28 CASSLPGTGKAGELFF TGTGCCAGCAGTTTACCGGGGACAGGGAAGGCCGGGGAGCTGTTTTTT
TRBD1 14 . TRBJ1-1 TRBV7-2 CASSYRTGHPEAFF TGTGCCAGCAGCTATAGGACAGGCCACCCTGAAGCTTTCTTT
TRBD1 15 once TRBJ1-1 TRBV18 CASSPRDRGKTEAFF TGTGCCAGCTCACCCCGGGACAGGGGGAAAACTGAAGCTTTCTTT
. 15 . TRBJ1-4 TRBV28 CASSKRTATNEKLFF TGTGCCAGCAGTAAAAGGACAGCAACTAATGAAAAACTGTTTTTT
. 14 . TRBJ2-3 TRBV27 CASSFPTDTDTQYF TGTGCCAGCAGTTTCCCGACAGATACAGATACGCAGTATTTT
TRBD2 16 . TRBJ2-3 TRBV9 CASSATSGRLGDTQYF TGTGCCAGCAGCGCCACTAGCGGGAGGTTAGGAGATACGCAGTATTTT
. 15 once TRBJ2-1 TRBV19 CASSIGPTSRDEQFF TGTGCCAGTAGTATAGGCCCAACTAGCAGGGATGAGCAGTTCTTC
. 15 . TRBJ2-7 TRBV18 CASSPRQGSSYEQYF TGTGCCAGCTCACCTCGCCAAGGGAGCTCCTACGAGCAGTACTTC
TRBD2 16 . TRBJ2-2 TRBV19 CASSRIAGPNTGELFF TGTGCCAGTAGTAGAATAGCGGGGCCGAACACCGGGGAGCTGTTTTTT
TRBD1 14 . TRBJ2-3 TRBV2 CASSPNRGLDTQYF TGTGCCAGCAGTCCTAACAGGGGGCTGGATACGCAGTATTTT
. 13 . TRBJ1-2 TRBV28 CASSNRVLGGYTF TGTGCCAGCAGCAACAGGGTTTTGGGTGGCTACACCTTC
. 14 . TRBJ1-1 TRBV28 CASRTGLQNTEAFF TGTGCCAGCCGTACAGGGTTACAGAACACTGAAGCTTTCTTT
. 14 . TRBJ2-1 TRBV25-1 CASSEWVGGTIQFF TGTGCCAGCAGTGAATGGGTGGGTGGGACGATACAGTTCTTC
. 15 . TRBJ1-3 TRBV18 CASSPAVPSGNTIYF TGTGCCAGCTCACCAGCCGTCCCCTCTGGAAACACCATATATTTT
. 12 . TRBJ2-3 TRBV29-1 CSVVGSTDTQYF TGCAGCGTTGTCGGCAGCACAGATACGCAGTATTTT
TRBD1 14 . TRBJ1-3 TRBV7-2 CASKTQGIGNTIYF TGTGCCAGCAAGACACAGGGGATAGGAAACACCATATATTTT
. 14 . TRBJ1-1 TRBV19 CASSIRGDPLEAFF TGTGCCAGTAGTATAAGAGGGGACCCCCTTGAAGCTTTCTTT
. 14 . TRBJ1-2 TRBV7-2 CASSLIALNYGYTF TGTGCCAGCAGCTTAATAGCCCTTAACTATGGCTACACCTTC
. 14 . TRBJ2-2 TRBV5-1 CASSVGQITGELFF TGCGCCAGCAGCGTTGGACAGATCACCGGGGAGCTGTTTTTT
. 13 once TRBJ2-7 TRBV5-4 CASRGDFSYEQYF TGTGCCAGTAGGGGGGACTTTTCCTACGAGCAGTACTTC
. 13 . TRBJ1-3 TRBV28 CASSQNRGNTIYF TGTGCCAGCAGCCAAAATCGTGGAAACACCATATATTTT
. 20 . TRBJ2-1 TRBV21-1 CASSQSRPGLAGGPNNEQFF TGTGCCAGCAGCCAATCGAGGCCGGGACTAGCGGGAGGGCCAAACAATGAGCAGTTCTTC
TRBD2 15 . TRBJ2-3 TRBV10-2 CASSETSANTDTQYF TGCGCCAGCAGTGAGACTAGCGCGAACACAGATACGCAGTATTTT
. 14 . TRBJ2-7 TRBV6-5 CASTSPHFFYEQYF TGTGCCAGCACCTCCCCGCACTTCTTTTACGAGCAGTACTTC
. 15 . TRBJ1-4 TRBV28 CASSSIPGANEKLFF TGTGCCAGCAGTTCTATCCCAGGGGCTAATGAAAAACTGTTTTTT